This is a list of T cell receptor beta chains from one sample in a study of beta chain features in type 1 diabetes. Repertoires were generated with immunoSEQ multiplex PCR, while TCRdb's copy carries only in-frame clones and drops some. Of roughly 160,000 clones listed, around 8% are singletons. The sequenced material came from central memory CD4+ T cells from blood. All receptors come from a woman under 30 with type 1 diabetes. CDR3s include the opening cysteine and the closing phenylalanine or tryptophan. The D gene is left open where the match is weak. Size values are once, few and many counts, or a class for expanded clones, and some rows have none.

CDR3 DNA: TGTGCCAGCAGCTTAGGAAGGGGGGGTGGCGGGAGGGCTAATGAGCAGTTCTTC
CDR3 protein: CASSLGRGGGGRANEQFF
clone size: NA
D gene: TRBD2
J gene: TRBJ2-1
V gene: TRBV7-2

CDR3 DNA: TGTGCCAGCAGGCCCGGGGGGACCGGGGGCTACGAGCAGTACTTC
CDR3 protein: CASRPGGTGGYEQYF
clone size: few
D gene: TRBD2
J gene: TRBJ2-7
V gene: TRBV7-2

CDR3 DNA: TGTGCCAGCAGCTCCCACTATGGCAATCAGCCCCAGCATTTT
CDR3 protein: CASSSHYGNQPQHF
clone size: NA
D gene: NA
J gene: TRBJ1-5
V gene: TRBV6-5

CDR3 DNA: TGTGCCAGTAGTATTAGTCATTCAGGGATGGGGCAGCCCCAGCATTTT
CDR3 protein: CASSISHSGMGQPQHF
clone size: NA
D gene: NA
J gene: TRBJ1-5
V gene: TRBV19

CDR3 DNA: TGTGCCAGCGGGGTCAGGGCGATTTTGGACACTGAAGCTTTCTTT
CDR3 protein: CASGVRAILDTEAFF
clone size: few
D gene: NA
J gene: TRBJ1-1
V gene: TRBV6-6

CDR3 DNA: TGCAGCGTTGGATCCGGAGGCGGGAGGGGGGAGACCCAGTACTTC
CDR3 protein: CSVGSGGGRGETQYF
clone size: few
D gene: TRBD2
J gene: TRBJ2-5
V gene: TRBV29-1

CDR3 DNA: TGTGCCAGCAGCTTTCAGGGAGGTGGGGCCAACGTCCTGACTTTC
CDR3 protein: CASSFQGGGANVLTF
clone size: few
D gene: NA
J gene: TRBJ2-6
V gene: TRBV7-2

CDR3 DNA: TGTGCCAGCAGTGAATTTCCAGGGGCGAACACTGAAGCTTTCTTT
CDR3 protein: CASSEFPGANTEAFF
clone size: NA
D gene: NA
J gene: TRBJ1-1
V gene: TRBV25-1

CDR3 DNA: TGTGCCAGCTCACGGGAGGGACAACCCACTAACTATGGCTACACCTTC
CDR3 protein: CASSREGQPTNYGYTF
clone size: few
D gene: NA
J gene: TRBJ1-2
V gene: TRBV18

CDR3 DNA: TGTGCCAGCAGTCCCCGCATGGCAGGGGCCAACGTCCTGACTTTC
CDR3 protein: CASSPRMAGANVLTF
clone size: NA
D gene: NA
J gene: TRBJ2-6
V gene: TRBV27

CDR3 DNA: TGCAGTGCAAACGACAGATATGGCTACACCTTC
CDR3 protein: CSANDRYGYTF
clone size: few
D gene: NA
J gene: TRBJ1-2
V gene: TRBV20-1

CDR3 DNA: TGTGCCAGCAGCTTAAACCGAGGGGGGGACGACACTGAAGCTTTCTTT
CDR3 protein: CASSLNRGGDDTEAFF
clone size: NA
D gene: NA
J gene: TRBJ1-1
V gene: TRBV11-2

CDR3 DNA: TGTGCCAGCAGTGGAATGACAGTAGATACGCAGTATTTT
CDR3 protein: CASSGMTVDTQYF
clone size: few
D gene: NA
J gene: TRBJ2-3
V gene: TRBV6-1

CDR3 DNA: TGTGCCAGCAGTTCCTACAGGGTGGGTAATTCACCCCTCCACTTT
CDR3 protein: CASSSYRVGNSPLHF
clone size: NA
D gene: NA
J gene: TRBJ1-6
V gene: TRBV6-5

CDR3 DNA: TGCGCCAGCAGCTTGATTAGCGGCGACAATGAGCAGTTCTTC
CDR3 protein: CASSLISGDNEQFF
clone size: few
D gene: NA
J gene: TRBJ2-1
V gene: TRBV5-1

CDR3 DNA: TGTGCCAGCTCACCACCGCGCCAGGGCCACCTCTCCTACGAGCAGTACTTC
CDR3 protein: CASSPPRQGHLSYEQYF
clone size: NA
D gene: NA
J gene: TRBJ2-7
V gene: TRBV18

CDR3 DNA: TGTGCTAGCAGTCGGAGACTAGCGGGATACAATGAGCAGTTCTTC
CDR3 protein: CASSRRLAGYNEQFF
clone size: few
D gene: TRBD2
J gene: TRBJ2-1
V gene: TRBV7-7

CDR3 DNA: TGTGCCAGCAGCTTAGATCCGGTCCAGCCCCAGCATTTT
CDR3 protein: CASSLDPVQPQHF
clone size: NA
D gene: NA
J gene: TRBJ1-5
V gene: TRBV7-2

CDR3 DNA: TGTGCCAGCAGGTCCGGGACTAGCGGGAGGTACGAGCAGTACTTC
CDR3 protein: CASRSGTSGRYEQYF
clone size: few
D gene: TRBD2
J gene: TRBJ2-7
V gene: TRBV28